This is a list of T cell receptor beta chains from one sample in a study of blood T cell repertoires in COVID-19. TCRdb's copy holds only in-frame clones and misses some; the assay was immunoSEQ multiplex PCR. Of around 300,000 clones listed, about nine tenths are singletons. Sequences were obtained from peripheral blood. These TCRs come from a man aged 45 to 65 with acute or convalescent COVID-19. Both conserved end residues are part of each CDR3. Each record gives: clone size, J gene, D gene, V gene, CDR3 DNA, CDR3 protein. The D gene is left open where the match is weak. Only part of the rows carry a size: once, few, many, or a class if the clone is expanded.

clone_size: NA; j_call: TRBJ1-4; d_call: NA; v_call: TRBV9; cdr3_nt: TGTGCCAGCAGCGTAAGGGGGTCAGGAGGTGAAAAACTGTTTTTT; cdr3_aa: CASSVRGSGGEKLFF
clone_size: NA; j_call: TRBJ2-3; d_call: TRBD2; v_call: TRBV2; cdr3_nt: TGTGCCAGCAGGTACACTAGCGGGGGGAGCACAGATACGCAGTATTTT; cdr3_aa: CASRYTSGGSTDTQYF
clone_size: NA; j_call: TRBJ2-4; d_call: TRBD2; v_call: TRBV7-3; cdr3_nt: TGTGCCAGCAGCCCCAGCGGGGGGATAAACATTCAGTACTTC; cdr3_aa: CASSPSGGINIQYF
clone_size: NA; j_call: TRBJ2-1; d_call: TRBD2; v_call: TRBV2; cdr3_nt: TGTGCCAGCATCGGGGGGGTATACAATGAGCAGTTCTTC; cdr3_aa: CASIGGVYNEQFF
clone_size: NA; j_call: TRBJ2-2; d_call: TRBD1; v_call: TRBV5-4; cdr3_nt: TGTGCCAGCAGCCCTTCCGGGACAGGGAACACCGGGGAGCTGTTTTTT; cdr3_aa: CASSPSGTGNTGELFF
clone_size: few; j_call: TRBJ2-1; d_call: NA; v_call: TRBV12-3/TRBV12-4; cdr3_nt: TGTGCCAGCAGCTCTACTAATGAGCAGTTCTTC; cdr3_aa: CASSSTNEQFF
clone_size: once; j_call: TRBJ1-2; d_call: NA; v_call: TRBV30; cdr3_nt: TGTGCCTACCGGGGGGGGGCGTATGGCTACACCTTC; cdr3_aa: CAYRGGAYGYTF
clone_size: NA; j_call: TRBJ1-1; d_call: NA; v_call: TRBV18; cdr3_nt: TGTGCCAGCTCACCAGGGAGACTTCGAAAGAACACTGAAGCTTTCTTT; cdr3_aa: CASSPGRLRKNTEAFF
clone_size: NA; j_call: TRBJ1-2; d_call: NA; v_call: TRBV5-6; cdr3_nt: TGTGCCAGCAGCGTGAGTAGTAACTATGGCTACACCTTC; cdr3_aa: CASSVSSNYGYTF
clone_size: NA; j_call: TRBJ2-3; d_call: TRBD1; v_call: TRBV18; cdr3_nt: TGTGCCGGAGGACAGGCCAGATCAGATACGCAGTATTTT; cdr3_aa: CAGGQARSDTQYF
clone_size: NA; j_call: TRBJ2-7; d_call: NA; v_call: TRBV27; cdr3_nt: TGTGCCAGCAGTTGGGGCGGCAGTAACTCCTACGAGCAGTACTTC; cdr3_aa: CASSWGGSNSYEQYF
clone_size: NA; j_call: TRBJ2-1; d_call: NA; v_call: TRBV24-1; cdr3_nt: TGTGCCACCAGTGATTCGAATGAGCAGTTCTTC; cdr3_aa: CATSDSNEQFF
clone_size: NA; j_call: TRBJ1-4; d_call: NA; v_call: TRBV28; cdr3_nt: TGTGCCAGCAGTTTAGCACGGAGAGCAACTAATGAAAAACTGTTTTTT; cdr3_aa: CASSLARRATNEKLFF
clone_size: few; j_call: TRBJ2-7; d_call: NA; v_call: TRBV10-1; cdr3_nt: TGCGCCAGCAGTGATGGTCTGGGGGCCGCCTACGAGCAGTACTTC; cdr3_aa: CASSDGLGAAYEQYF
clone_size: NA; j_call: TRBJ2-5; d_call: NA; v_call: TRBV5-1; cdr3_nt: TGCGCCAGCAGCTTGGAGGGAGGAGTCCAAGAGACCCAGTACTTC; cdr3_aa: CASSLEGGVQETQYF
clone_size: NA; j_call: TRBJ2-7; d_call: NA; v_call: TRBV7-8; cdr3_nt: TGTGCCAGCAGCTCCGCAACAGGGACCTACGAGCAGTACTTC; cdr3_aa: CASSSATGTYEQYF
clone_size: once; j_call: TRBJ1-5; d_call: NA; v_call: TRBV12-3/TRBV12-4; cdr3_nt: TGTGCCAGCAGTCTCGGAGACAATCAGCCCCAGCATTTT; cdr3_aa: CASSLGDNQPQHF
clone_size: NA; j_call: TRBJ1-2; d_call: NA; v_call: TRBV3-1/TRBV3-2; cdr3_nt: TGTGCCAGCAGCCACAGAAACTATGGCTACACCTTC; cdr3_aa: CASSHRNYGYTF
clone_size: NA; j_call: TRBJ1-2; d_call: NA; v_call: TRBV5-4; cdr3_nt: TGTGCCAGCAGCTTGGGGAGGGTAGGGATTTATGGCTACACCTTC; cdr3_aa: CASSLGRVGIYGYTF
clone_size: few; j_call: TRBJ1-1; d_call: NA; v_call: TRBV9; cdr3_nt: TGTGCCAGCAGCCCCCCTCCACACAGGGAGTCACGGACTGAAGCTTTCTTT; cdr3_aa: CASSPPPHRESRTEAFF
clone_size: NA; j_call: TRBJ1-4; d_call: TRBD1; v_call: TRBV7-9; cdr3_nt: TGTGCCAGCACCCAATCACCGGGGACAGCTAATGAAAAACTGTTTTTT; cdr3_aa: CASTQSPGTANEKLFF
clone_size: NA; j_call: TRBJ2-2; d_call: NA; v_call: TRBV5-4; cdr3_nt: TGTGCCAGCAGCTTGCTCGGGGAGCTGTTTTTT; cdr3_aa: CASSLLGELFF
clone_size: once; j_call: TRBJ2-7; d_call: TRBD1; v_call: TRBV6-5; cdr3_nt: TGTGCCAGCACCCAGACAGGGGCCTACGAGCAGTACTTC; cdr3_aa: CASTQTGAYEQYF
clone_size: NA; j_call: TRBJ1-2; d_call: NA; v_call: TRBV24-1; cdr3_nt: TGTGCCACCAGTGGAGGCTTTGGCTACACCTTC; cdr3_aa: CATSGGFGYTF
clone_size: NA; j_call: TRBJ2-1; d_call: NA; v_call: TRBV29-1; cdr3_nt: TGCAGCGTTGTGGGTGGGGGGTACAATGAGCAGTTCTTC; cdr3_aa: CSVVGGGYNEQFF
clone_size: NA; j_call: TRBJ2-7; d_call: TRBD1; v_call: TRBV19; cdr3_nt: TGTGCCGAACCTCCGAGACAGGGGGCAGAGGGCGAGCAGTACTTC; cdr3_aa: CAEPPRQGAEGEQYF
clone_size: NA; j_call: TRBJ1-1; d_call: NA; v_call: TRBV9; cdr3_nt: TGTGCCAGCAGCCCGACATTGGGTGGAAGCAACACTGAAGCTTTCTTT; cdr3_aa: CASSPTLGGSNTEAFF
clone_size: NA; j_call: TRBJ2-2; d_call: NA; v_call: TRBV12-3/TRBV12-4; cdr3_nt: TGTGCCAGCAGTTTAGATAGCACCGGGGAGCTGTTTTTT; cdr3_aa: CASSLDSTGELFF
clone_size: NA; j_call: TRBJ2-3; d_call: NA; v_call: TRBV7-9; cdr3_nt: TGTGCCAGCACCCGATTCAGGGGGGCTAGCACAGATACGCAGTATTTT; cdr3_aa: CASTRFRGASTDTQYF
clone_size: NA; j_call: TRBJ2-1; d_call: NA; v_call: TRBV21-1; cdr3_nt: TGTGCCAGCAGCAAAGAGAGGGAATTCAAATACAATGAGCAGTTCTTC; cdr3_aa: CASSKEREFKYNEQFF
clone_size: NA; j_call: TRBJ2-7; d_call: NA; v_call: TRBV7-9; cdr3_nt: TGTGCCAGCAGCTTAGGAACAGGGTACGGCTACGAGCAGTACTTC; cdr3_aa: CASSLGTGYGYEQYF
clone_size: NA; j_call: TRBJ1-3; d_call: NA; v_call: TRBV23-1; cdr3_nt: TGCGCCAGCAGCGGCCCCCGCAGGGGACCTAGCTCTGGAAACACCATATATTTT; cdr3_aa: CASSGPRRGPSSGNTIYF
clone_size: NA; j_call: TRBJ1-5; d_call: NA; v_call: TRBV25-1; cdr3_nt: TGTGCCAGCAGTGAATACCTTAGCAATCAGCCCCAGCATTTT; cdr3_aa: CASSEYLSNQPQHF
clone_size: NA; j_call: TRBJ1-1; d_call: NA; v_call: TRBV25-1; cdr3_nt: TGTGCCAGCAGCCAGTCCCAGATGAACACTGAAGCTTTCTTT; cdr3_aa: CASSQSQMNTEAFF
clone_size: NA; j_call: TRBJ2-2; d_call: NA; v_call: TRBV3-1/TRBV3-2; cdr3_nt: TGTGCCAGCAGCCAAGGCGGCATTAACAGGGAGCTGTTTTTT; cdr3_aa: CASSQGGINRELFF
clone_size: NA; j_call: TRBJ2-1; d_call: TRBD2; v_call: TRBV5-4; cdr3_nt: TGTGCCAGCAGCTCTAGCGGGGATAATGAGCAGTTCTTC; cdr3_aa: CASSSSGDNEQFF
clone_size: NA; j_call: TRBJ1-1; d_call: TRBD1; v_call: TRBV27; cdr3_nt: TGTGCCAGCAGTTTATTTGCCCTCGGGACAGGGACAGGCTCGGACACTGAAGCTTTCTTT; cdr3_aa: CASSLFALGTGTGSDTEAFF
clone_size: NA; j_call: TRBJ1-1; d_call: TRBD1; v_call: TRBV19; cdr3_nt: TGTGCCAGTAGTGTGCAGGGGGTAGCTTTCTTT; cdr3_aa: CASSVQGVAFF
clone_size: once; j_call: TRBJ1-2; d_call: NA; v_call: TRBV3-1/TRBV3-2; cdr3_nt: TGTGCCAGCAGCCCCCGGGACACCCGCGGCTACACCTTC; cdr3_aa: CASSPRDTRGYTF
clone_size: NA; j_call: TRBJ1-2; d_call: TRBD1; v_call: TRBV20-1; cdr3_nt: TGCAGTGCTAGTGGGGGTACAGGGGGCGACTATGGCTACACCTTC; cdr3_aa: CSASGGTGGDYGYTF
clone_size: NA; j_call: TRBJ2-3; d_call: NA; v_call: TRBV10-1; cdr3_nt: TGCGCCAGCAAAGGACACCTTAGCACAGATACGCAGTATTTT; cdr3_aa: CASKGHLSTDTQYF
clone_size: NA; j_call: TRBJ1-2; d_call: NA; v_call: TRBV18; cdr3_nt: TGTGCCAGCTCACCAGGGCCCTATGGCTACACCTTC; cdr3_aa: CASSPGPYGYTF
clone_size: NA; j_call: TRBJ2-7; d_call: NA; v_call: TRBV27; cdr3_nt: TGTGCCAGCAGAATCAGGGGCGACTCCTACGAGCAGTACTTC; cdr3_aa: CASRIRGDSYEQYF
clone_size: NA; j_call: TRBJ2-5; d_call: TRBD2; v_call: TRBV6-5; cdr3_nt: TGTGCCAGCCTACCGGGGGGGAGGGCTGAGACCCAGTACTTC; cdr3_aa: CASLPGGRAETQYF
clone_size: once; j_call: TRBJ2-1; d_call: NA; v_call: TRBV7-9; cdr3_nt: TGTGCCAGCAGCCCTGAAGGGGGTTATGAGCAGTTCTTC; cdr3_aa: CASSPEGGYEQFF
clone_size: NA; j_call: TRBJ1-3; d_call: NA; v_call: TRBV4-2; cdr3_nt: TGTGCCAGCAGCCGCTTACCAGGGGACTCTGGAAACACCATATATTTT; cdr3_aa: CASSRLPGDSGNTIYF
clone_size: NA; j_call: TRBJ1-3; d_call: NA; v_call: TRBV2; cdr3_nt: TGTGCCAGCAGTGAACCGGGGGCTGGAAACACCATATATTTT; cdr3_aa: CASSEPGAGNTIYF
clone_size: NA; j_call: TRBJ1-1; d_call: NA; v_call: TRBV12-5; cdr3_nt: TGTGCTAGTGGTTTGGCCCCCCGCGCTGAAGCTTTCTTT; cdr3_aa: CASGLAPRAEAFF
clone_size: NA; j_call: TRBJ2-2; d_call: TRBD1; v_call: TRBV24-1; cdr3_nt: TGTGCCACCAGTGATGCCGGGACAGGGCTCACCGGGGAGCTGTTTTTT; cdr3_aa: CATSDAGTGLTGELFF
clone_size: NA; j_call: TRBJ1-5; d_call: TRBD1; v_call: TRBV6-5; cdr3_nt: TGTGCCAGCAGTCCACAGGGGAAACAGCCCCAGCATTTT; cdr3_aa: CASSPQGKQPQHF
clone_size: NA; j_call: TRBJ1-2; d_call: TRBD1; v_call: TRBV5-1; cdr3_nt: TGCGCCAGCAGCTTGGAAAAAGGGGGCGCAGATGGCTACACCTTC; cdr3_aa: CASSLEKGGADGYTF
clone_size: NA; j_call: TRBJ1-3; d_call: TRBD1; v_call: TRBV4-2; cdr3_nt: TGTGCCAGCAGCCAAGGGCACGGACAGGGGGTGGGAGGAAACACCATATATTTT; cdr3_aa: CASSQGHGQGVGGNTIYF
clone_size: NA; j_call: TRBJ1-1; d_call: TRBD1; v_call: TRBV15; cdr3_nt: TGTGCCACCAGCAGAGAACAGGGGTACACTGAAGCTTTCTTT; cdr3_aa: CATSREQGYTEAFF